The 5 T cell receptor beta chains below come from one sample, sequenced in a study of blood T cells in healthy people across ages. Primed by a sample-barcoded 5' primer and a J-beta primer mix, a second PCR proceeded for about 7 to 12 cycles. Each CDR3 protein gets one entry after TCRdb re-called the 5' RACE reads with MiXCR. The sample holds about 580,000 distinct CDR3 sequences, around 48% seen once. Input material: blood. The receptors stem from an elderly man in good health.

V is TRBV7-3 and J is TRBJ2-1; possibly TRBD2 for D (5 bases). With 4 bases removed from V and 5 bases from J, the gap between germline ends came to 12 bases. From germline, CDR1 is SGHTA and CDR2 FQGTGA. CDR3 length: 14 amino acids. CDR3 in amino acids: CASSSRGFDNEQFF. CDR3 nucleotides: TGTGCCAGCAGCTCGAGAGGGTTTGACAATGAGCAGTTCTTC.

This clonotype was detected only a few times. The J gene is TRBJ2-4, the V gene TRBV5-6; D is unclear. V dropped 2 bases and J dropped 0 bases, with 15 bases sitting between them. Germline CDR1 reads SGHDT; CDR2 reads YYEEEE. The CDR3 is 17 amino acids. In DNA form, the CDR3 reads TGTGCCAGCAGCTTTTCAGGTGTCGGAATAGCCAAAAACATTCAGTACTTC. It is translated as CASSFSGVGIAKNIQYF.

A single count supports this clonotype. The genes are TRBV20-1 and TRBJ2-4; tentative D call: TRBD2 (6 bases). Near its end, the DNA agrees better with TRBJ2-7, so the J call may be wrong. Germline CDR1 DFQATT, CDR2 SNEGSKA (reference sequence). The CDR3 spans 14 residues. Written as DNA, the CDR3 is TGCAGTGCTCCGAGAGGGACTGGCGACTACGAGCAGTACTTC. Its translation: CSAPRGTGDYEQYF.

This clonotype was seen a few times. A much larger clone differs from this one at a single base, so this may be a read error. J is TRBJ2-5 and V is TRBV28, with TRBD2 matching 10 bases. The DNA end is a closer match to TRBJ2-7, so the J assignment may be wrong. Germline V CDR1 and CDR2: MDHEN, SYDVKM. This CDR3 is built from 17 residues. CDR3: CASRPGRAGGAVYEQYF. The CDR3 coding sequence is TGTGCCAGCAGGCCGGGACGAGCGGGAGGGGCGGTATACGAGCAGTACTTC.

To note about this clonotype: This could be a read error, since a much larger clone is one nucleotide away. The chain links TRBV6-6 to TRBJ2-3; no firm D call. Trimming took off 10 bases at V and 3 bases at J, with 17 bases between the two ends. Germline CDR1 is MNHNY and CDR2 is SVGAGI (reference sequence). The CDR3 consists of 14 residues. CDR3 protein: CANTYKHKTDTQYF. CDR3 in DNA: TGTGCCAACACCTACAAGCACAAGACAGATACGCAGTATTTT.